This paragraph covers one T cell receptor (beta chain) sequence. Only in-frame clones appear in the TCRdb table, and some are missing; sequencing was by immunoSEQ multiplex PCR. Among more than 2,000,000 clones listed, approximately 90% were seen once. V was clipped by 3 bases and J by 3 bases; unmatched bases: 3. The CDR3 extends over 15 amino acids. CDR1 and CDR2 from the germline V gene are SGDLS and YYNGEE. These data come from a study of shared clonotypes between healthy human individuals. The J gene is TRBJ1-1, the V gene TRBV9; 12 bases fit TRBD1. The TCR sequence derives from a man between 18 and 35 years old in good health. Sample: naive CD4+ T cells sorted from blood. Subset specified: CD45RA+ positively selected. Here the CDR3 reads CASSEGQGAYTEAFF. In nucleotides, the CDR3 is TGTGCCAGCAGCGAGGGACAGGGGGCTTACACTGAAGCTTTCTTT. Variable domain in full (rest from reference TRBV9 and TRBJ1-1): DSGVTQTPKHLITATGQRVTLRCSPRSGDLSVYWYQQSLDQGLQFLIQYYNGEERAKGNILERFSAQQFPDLHSELNLSSLELGDSALYFCASSEGQGAYTEAFFGQGTRLTVV.